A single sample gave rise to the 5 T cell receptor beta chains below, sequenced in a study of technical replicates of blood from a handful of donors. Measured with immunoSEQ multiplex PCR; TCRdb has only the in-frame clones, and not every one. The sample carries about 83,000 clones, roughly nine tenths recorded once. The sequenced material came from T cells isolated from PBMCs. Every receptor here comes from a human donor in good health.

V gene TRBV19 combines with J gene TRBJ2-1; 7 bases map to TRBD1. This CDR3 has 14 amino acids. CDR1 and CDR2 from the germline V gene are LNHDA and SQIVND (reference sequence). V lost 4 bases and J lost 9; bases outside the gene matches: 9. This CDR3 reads CASSSHSAGGEQFF. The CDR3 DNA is TGTGCCAGTAGTAGCCATAGCGCAGGGGGTGAGCAGTTCTTC.

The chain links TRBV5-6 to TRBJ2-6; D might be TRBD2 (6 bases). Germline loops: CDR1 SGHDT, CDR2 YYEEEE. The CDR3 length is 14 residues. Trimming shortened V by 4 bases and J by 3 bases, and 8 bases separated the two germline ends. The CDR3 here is CASSGGYGANVLTF. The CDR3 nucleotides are TGTGCCAGCAGCGGGGGGTATGGGGCCAACGTCCTGACTTTC.

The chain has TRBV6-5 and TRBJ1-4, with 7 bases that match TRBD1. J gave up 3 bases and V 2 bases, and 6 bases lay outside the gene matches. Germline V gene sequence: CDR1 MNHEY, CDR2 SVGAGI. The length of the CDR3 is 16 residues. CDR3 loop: CASSYRGQVANEKLFF. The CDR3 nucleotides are TGTGCCAGCAGTTACCGCGGACAGGTAGCTAATGAAAAACTGTTTTTT.

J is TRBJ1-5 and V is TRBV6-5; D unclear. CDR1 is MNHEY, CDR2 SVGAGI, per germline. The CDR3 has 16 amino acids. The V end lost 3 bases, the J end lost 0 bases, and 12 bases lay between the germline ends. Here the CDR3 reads CASSYSSVYSNQPQHF. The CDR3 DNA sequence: TGTGCCAGCAGTTATTCTTCAGTATATAGCAATCAGCCCCAGCATTTT.

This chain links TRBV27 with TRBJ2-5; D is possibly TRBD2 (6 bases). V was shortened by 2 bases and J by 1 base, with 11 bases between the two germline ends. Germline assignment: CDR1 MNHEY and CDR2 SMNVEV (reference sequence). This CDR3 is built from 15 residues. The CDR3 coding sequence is TGTGCCAGCAGTTTAATAGGAGGGCTCCAAGAGACCCAGTACTTC. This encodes CASSLIGGLQETQYF.